This T cell receptor (beta chain) stems from a study of CD8 T cells in ankylosing spondylitis. Overall study results and limits: Ankylosing spondylitis blood appeared to be characterized by a TCR beta motif of about eight highly homologous variants. Some motif variants were previously reported in reactive arthritis synovial fluid and blood. Researchers reportedly found disease-linked clones significantly enriched in matched ankylosing spondylitis synovial fluid.

TCRdb reprocessed the 5' RACE reads with MiXCR, giving one entry per CDR3 protein. Among some 200,000 distinct CDR3 sequences listed, roughly 12% were seen once. Turning to this clonotype: The antigen is not known.

CDR3 length: 13 amino acids. The germline V gene encodes CDR1 MNHEY and CDR2 SMNVEV (reference sequence). V was clipped by 7 bases and J by 0 bases, with 10 bases between them. The receptor was derived from a male donor with ankylosing spondylitis or in good health (not recorded which). The sample was blood, either unsorted or a sorted T cell fraction (not recorded which). The chain is built from TRBV27 and TRBJ2-7, with D perhaps matching TRBD2 (6 bases). The CDR3 is CASTDGSSYEQYF. The CDR3 coding sequence is TGTGCCAGCACGGACGGGAGCTCCTACGAGCAGTACTTC.